These T cell receptor beta chains were read from a single sample in a study of spatial heterogeneity in lung cancer. TCRdb reprocessed the 5' RACE reads with MiXCR, giving one entry per CDR3 protein. The sample carries about 92,000 distinct CDR3 sequences, approximately 12% recorded once. The sample was PBMCs, taken at surgery. These receptors were taken from a male donor with early-stage non-small cell lung cancer. Each CDR3 is given with its conserved first and last residue. Each record gives: D gene, clone size, J gene, V gene, CDR3 protein, CDR3 DNA. D genes are given only for firm matches. Size values are once, few and many counts, or a class for expanded clones, and some rows have none.

d_call: TRBD1; clone_size: few; j_call: TRBJ1-1; v_call: TRBV27; cdr3_aa: CASSWRQGYEAFF; cdr3_nt: TGTGCCAGCAGTTGGAGACAGGGGTATGAAGCTTTCTTT
d_call: TRBD2; clone_size: many; j_call: TRBJ2-3; v_call: TRBV11-2; cdr3_aa: CASSLNGGGDTQYF; cdr3_nt: TGTGCCAGCAGCTTAAATGGGGGAGGGGATACGCAGTATTTT
d_call: TRBD1; clone_size: few; j_call: TRBJ2-7; v_call: TRBV29-1; cdr3_aa: CSVARDRASYEQYF; cdr3_nt: TGCAGCGTTGCCCGGGACAGGGCTTCCTACGAGCAGTACTTC
d_call: -; clone_size: few; j_call: TRBJ1-1; v_call: TRBV12-3/TRBV12-4; cdr3_aa: CASSLAQNTEAFF; cdr3_nt: TGTGCCAGCAGTTTGGCTCAGAACACTGAAGCTTTCTTT
d_call: TRBD1; clone_size: many; j_call: TRBJ1-2; v_call: TRBV20-1; cdr3_aa: CSAVLAGTDYGYTF; cdr3_nt: TGCAGTGCTGTACTAGCCGGGACAGACTATGGCTACACCTTC
d_call: TRBD1; clone_size: many; j_call: TRBJ1-1; v_call: TRBV5-1; cdr3_aa: CASSGTGGPEDTEAFF; cdr3_nt: TGCGCCAGCAGCGGAACAGGGGGCCCGGAGGACACTGAAGCTTTCTTT
d_call: TRBD2; clone_size: -; j_call: TRBJ2-7; v_call: TRBV3-1; cdr3_aa: CASSQDRGAGSYYEQYF; cdr3_nt: TGTGCCAGCAGCCAAGATAGGGGAGCGGGAAGTTACTACGAGCAGTACTTC
d_call: -; clone_size: many; j_call: TRBJ2-3; v_call: TRBV5-1; cdr3_aa: CASSSHRVSRIGTDTQYF; cdr3_nt: TGCGCCAGCAGCTCCCATCGCGTGTCGAGAATTGGGACAGATACGCAGTATTTT
d_call: TRBD2; clone_size: -; j_call: TRBJ2-5; v_call: TRBV7-2; cdr3_aa: CASSFYPSGRETQYF; cdr3_nt: TGTGCCAGCAGCTTTTACCCTAGCGGTCGAGAGACCCAGTACTTC
d_call: -; clone_size: few; j_call: TRBJ2-7; v_call: TRBV5-6; cdr3_aa: CASSSSGASYEQYF; cdr3_nt: TGTGCCAGCAGCTCATCAGGAGCCTCCTACGAGCAGTACTTC
d_call: -; clone_size: -; j_call: TRBJ1-5; v_call: TRBV28; cdr3_aa: CASSSDGVNQPQHF; cdr3_nt: TGTGCCAGCAGTTCGGACGGAGTCAATCAGCCCCAGCATTTT
d_call: TRBD2; clone_size: few; j_call: TRBJ2-5; v_call: TRBV9; cdr3_aa: CASSLGTSGTQETQYF; cdr3_nt: TGTGCCAGCAGCTTGGGGACTAGCGGGACACAAGAGACCCAGTACTTC
d_call: TRBD1; clone_size: -; j_call: TRBJ2-2; v_call: TRBV15; cdr3_aa: CATSRVPGTGLGELFF; cdr3_nt: TGTGCCACCAGCAGAGTACCCGGGACAGGCCTCGGGGAGCTGTTTTTT
d_call: -; clone_size: -; j_call: TRBJ1-6; v_call: TRBV23-1; cdr3_aa: CASSQSGKPAGDDSPLHF; cdr3_nt: TGCGCCAGCAGTCAATCGGGAAAGCCGGCAGGGGATGATTCACCCCTCCACTTT
d_call: TRBD2; clone_size: few; j_call: TRBJ2-5; v_call: TRBV11-2; cdr3_aa: CASSLVGRLAGGPEETQYF; cdr3_nt: TGTGCCAGCAGCTTAGTCGGGAGACTAGCGGGGGGGCCGGAGGAGACCCAGTACTTC
d_call: -; clone_size: -; j_call: TRBJ1-1; v_call: TRBV7-9; cdr3_aa: CASSLASENTEAFF; cdr3_nt: TGTGCCAGCAGCTTAGCGTCGGAGAACACTGAAGCTTTCTTT
d_call: -; clone_size: few; j_call: TRBJ2-7; v_call: TRBV7-2; cdr3_aa: CASSLDIRTVYEQYF; cdr3_nt: TGTGCCAGCAGCTTAGACATCCGGACAGTGTACGAGCAGTACTTC
d_call: TRBD2; clone_size: -; j_call: TRBJ2-3; v_call: TRBV28; cdr3_aa: CASIETSGGTDTQYF; cdr3_nt: TGTGCCAGCATCGAGACTAGCGGGGGCACAGATACGCAGTATTTT
d_call: -; clone_size: many; j_call: TRBJ2-7; v_call: TRBV15; cdr3_aa: CATSRDLNSYEQYF; cdr3_nt: TGTGCCACCAGCAGAGATCTGAATTCCTACGAGCAGTACTTC
d_call: -; clone_size: -; j_call: TRBJ2-3; v_call: TRBV20-1; cdr3_aa: CSARTGIGTDTQYF; cdr3_nt: TGCAGTGCTAGGACAGGAATAGGCACAGATACGCAGTATTTT
d_call: -; clone_size: many; j_call: TRBJ1-5; v_call: TRBV30; cdr3_aa: CAWSAGREDQPQHF; cdr3_nt: TGTGCCTGGAGTGCCGGCAGGGAGGATCAGCCCCAGCATTTT
d_call: TRBD1; clone_size: -; j_call: TRBJ1-2; v_call: TRBV18; cdr3_aa: CASSPASRRTGGAYGYTF; cdr3_nt: TGTGCCAGCTCACCAGCCTCGCGTAGGACAGGGGGCGCCTATGGCTACACCTTC
d_call: -; clone_size: -; j_call: TRBJ2-7; v_call: TRBV18; cdr3_aa: CASSPPGRAGSYEQYF; cdr3_nt: TGTGCCAGCTCACCACCGGGAAGGGCGGGCTCCTACGAGCAGTACTTC
d_call: -; clone_size: few; j_call: TRBJ2-3; v_call: TRBV6-5; cdr3_aa: CASSGHPSTDTQYF; cdr3_nt: TGTGCCAGCAGCGGACACCCTAGCACAGATACGCAGTATTTT
d_call: -; clone_size: -; j_call: TRBJ2-5; v_call: TRBV6-5; cdr3_aa: CASRDYQETQYF; cdr3_nt: TGTGCCAGCAGGGACTACCAAGAGACCCAGTACTTC
d_call: TRBD2; clone_size: many; j_call: TRBJ2-3; v_call: TRBV10-3; cdr3_aa: CAISGTAGGSGGAYTQYF; cdr3_nt: TGTGCCATCAGTGGGACAGCAGGAGGTAGCGGGGGGGCCTATACGCAGTATTTT
d_call: -; clone_size: few; j_call: TRBJ2-3; v_call: TRBV27; cdr3_aa: CASSLYRGPTDTQYF; cdr3_nt: TGTGCCAGCAGTTTATATCGAGGACCCACAGATACGCAGTATTTT
d_call: TRBD2; clone_size: few; j_call: TRBJ2-1; v_call: TRBV7-6; cdr3_aa: CASSPLPRTSGGHEQFF; cdr3_nt: TGTGCCAGCAGCCCGCTCCCTCGGACTAGCGGGGGGCATGAGCAGTTCTTC
d_call: -; clone_size: few; j_call: TRBJ1-2; v_call: TRBV24-1; cdr3_aa: CATSDRGRYGYTF; cdr3_nt: TGTGCCACCAGTGACCGTGGACGTTATGGCTACACCTTC
d_call: TRBD1; clone_size: -; j_call: TRBJ2-1; v_call: TRBV12-3/TRBV12-4; cdr3_aa: CASSPWTGGLFF; cdr3_nt: TGTGCCAGCAGTCCATGGACAGGGGGTCTGTTCTTC
d_call: TRBD1; clone_size: -; j_call: TRBJ1-5; v_call: TRBV7-6; cdr3_aa: CASSPLTGGGQPQHF; cdr3_nt: TGTGCCAGCAGCCCCTTGACAGGGGGAGGCCAGCCCCAGCATTTT
d_call: TRBD1; clone_size: -; j_call: TRBJ1-2; v_call: TRBV29-1; cdr3_aa: CSVAQGAQDYGYTF; cdr3_nt: TGCAGCGTGGCGCAGGGGGCGCAGGACTATGGCTACACCTTC
d_call: -; clone_size: -; j_call: TRBJ2-5; v_call: TRBV28; cdr3_aa: CASSLYPAGYSQETQYF; cdr3_nt: TGTGCCAGCAGTTTATACCCCGCAGGGTACTCCCAAGAGACCCAGTACTTC
d_call: -; clone_size: few; j_call: TRBJ2-5; v_call: TRBV2; cdr3_aa: CASSLTQREETQYF; cdr3_nt: TGTGCCAGCAGTTTGACCCAAAGGGAAGAGACCCAGTACTTC
d_call: -; clone_size: many; j_call: TRBJ2-5; v_call: TRBV10-3; cdr3_aa: CAISRSPGETQYF; cdr3_nt: TGTGCCATCAGCCGGTCTCCTGGCGAGACCCAGTACTTC
d_call: TRBD1; clone_size: -; j_call: TRBJ1-2; v_call: TRBV7-2; cdr3_aa: CASSSETGKYMYGYTF; cdr3_nt: TGTGCCAGCAGCTCGGAGACAGGGAAATATATGTATGGCTACACCTTC
d_call: -; clone_size: -; j_call: TRBJ2-7; v_call: TRBV5-4; cdr3_aa: CASSLGRGEYEQYF; cdr3_nt: TGTGCCAGCAGCTTGGGCAGGGGAGAATACGAGCAGTACTTC
d_call: -; clone_size: few; j_call: TRBJ2-5; v_call: TRBV5-1; cdr3_aa: CASSLLEQETQYF; cdr3_nt: TGCGCCAGCAGCTTGTTGGAACAAGAGACCCAGTACTTC
d_call: -; clone_size: -; j_call: TRBJ2-4; v_call: TRBV28; cdr3_aa: CASSSSGPIQYF; cdr3_nt: TGTGCCAGCAGTTCCTCTGGACCGATTCAGTACTTC
d_call: -; clone_size: many; j_call: TRBJ2-1; v_call: TRBV27; cdr3_aa: CASSFEGGPAYNEQFF; cdr3_nt: TGTGCCAGCAGTTTTGAGGGCGGTCCTGCCTACAATGAGCAGTTCTTC
d_call: -; clone_size: few; j_call: TRBJ2-7; v_call: TRBV6-5; cdr3_aa: CASSYSMVAGAYEQYF; cdr3_nt: TGTGCCAGCAGTTACTCGATGGTGGCAGGGGCCTACGAGCAGTACTTC
d_call: TRBD2; clone_size: -; j_call: TRBJ2-5; v_call: TRBV9; cdr3_aa: CASSWGGRAGETQYF; cdr3_nt: TGTGCCAGCAGTTGGGGCGGGAGGGCCGGAGAGACCCAGTACTTC
d_call: TRBD1; clone_size: few; j_call: TRBJ2-1; v_call: TRBV12-3/TRBV12-4; cdr3_aa: CASRKRQGYLDEQFF; cdr3_nt: TGTGCCAGCAGGAAAAGACAGGGGTACTTAGATGAGCAGTTCTTC
d_call: -; clone_size: many; j_call: TRBJ2-7; v_call: TRBV5-4; cdr3_aa: CASSLHPREDNEQYF; cdr3_nt: TGTGCCAGCAGCTTGCACCCTAGAGAGGACAACGAGCAGTACTTC
d_call: -; clone_size: few; j_call: TRBJ1-4; v_call: TRBV29-1; cdr3_aa: CSVEEQGRPEKLFF; cdr3_nt: TGCAGCGTTGAAGAGCAGGGAAGACCGGAAAAACTGTTTTTT
d_call: TRBD2; clone_size: many; j_call: TRBJ2-2; v_call: TRBV19; cdr3_aa: CASKGLAVSGELFF; cdr3_nt: TGTGCCAGTAAGGGACTAGCAGTCTCTGGGGAGCTGTTTTTT
d_call: TRBD1; clone_size: many; j_call: TRBJ2-5; v_call: TRBV7-2; cdr3_aa: CASSRDRGIGETQYF; cdr3_nt: TGTGCCAGCAGCCGGGACAGGGGGATCGGAGAGACCCAGTACTTC
d_call: TRBD1; clone_size: few; j_call: TRBJ1-2; v_call: TRBV7-2; cdr3_aa: CASSPPGQGAGYGYTF; cdr3_nt: TGTGCCAGCAGCCCCCCGGGACAGGGGGCAGGGTATGGCTACACCTTC
d_call: -; clone_size: few; j_call: TRBJ2-6; v_call: TRBV28; cdr3_aa: CASRSTSGANVLTF; cdr3_nt: TGTGCCAGCAGATCTACGTCTGGGGCCAACGTCCTGACTTTC
d_call: -; clone_size: many; j_call: TRBJ2-3; v_call: TRBV14; cdr3_aa: CASSLRPGLPTDTQYF; cdr3_nt: TGTGCCAGCAGCCTACGACCGGGACTCCCCACAGATACGCAGTATTTT